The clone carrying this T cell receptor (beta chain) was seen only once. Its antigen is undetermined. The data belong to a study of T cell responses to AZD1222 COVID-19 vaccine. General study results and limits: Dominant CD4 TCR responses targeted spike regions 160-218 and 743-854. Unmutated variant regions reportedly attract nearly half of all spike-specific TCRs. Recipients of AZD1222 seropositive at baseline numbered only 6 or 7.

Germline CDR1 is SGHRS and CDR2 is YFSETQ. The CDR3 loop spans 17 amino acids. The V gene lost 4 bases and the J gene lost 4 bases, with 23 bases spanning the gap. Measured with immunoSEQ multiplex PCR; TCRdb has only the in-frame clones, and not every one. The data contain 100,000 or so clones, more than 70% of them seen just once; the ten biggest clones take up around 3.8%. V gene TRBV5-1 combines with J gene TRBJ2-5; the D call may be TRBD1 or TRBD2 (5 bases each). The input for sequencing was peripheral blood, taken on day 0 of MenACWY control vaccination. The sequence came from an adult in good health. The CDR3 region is CASSAMTRDPKRETQYF. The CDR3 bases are TGCGCCAGCAGCGCTATGACCCGGGACCCAAAGCGAGAGACCCAGTACTTC.